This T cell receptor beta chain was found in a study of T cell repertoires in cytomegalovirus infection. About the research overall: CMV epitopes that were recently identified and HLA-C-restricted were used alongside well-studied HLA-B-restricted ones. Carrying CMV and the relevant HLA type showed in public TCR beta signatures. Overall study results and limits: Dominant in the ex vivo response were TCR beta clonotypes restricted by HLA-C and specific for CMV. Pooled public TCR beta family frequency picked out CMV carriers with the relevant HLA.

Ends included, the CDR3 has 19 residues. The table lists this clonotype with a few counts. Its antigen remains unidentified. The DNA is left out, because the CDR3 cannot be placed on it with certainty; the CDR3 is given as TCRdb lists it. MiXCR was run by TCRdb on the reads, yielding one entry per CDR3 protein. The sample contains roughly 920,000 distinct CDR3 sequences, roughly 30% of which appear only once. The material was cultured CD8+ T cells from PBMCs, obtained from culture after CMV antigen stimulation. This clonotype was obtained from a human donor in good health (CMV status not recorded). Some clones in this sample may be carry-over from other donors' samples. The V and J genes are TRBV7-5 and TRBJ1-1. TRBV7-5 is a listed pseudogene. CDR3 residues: CISVSEAYSQEKMNTEAFF.